Below are 19 T cell receptor beta chains sequenced from a single sample in a study of OX40 agonist ivuxolimab in advanced cancers. Generated by immunoSEQ multiplex PCR, the TCRdb table keeps only in-frame clones and is missing some. This sample has approximately 38,000 clones; 92% occur once, and the top ten carry 7.5% to 10%. Sequenced here: CD4+ or CD8+ T cells sorted from blood, sampled in a trial of the OX40 agonist ivuxolimab. The receptors originated from an adult with an advanced solid tumor such as melanoma, head and neck, liver or kidney cancer.

The gene calls are TRBV27 and TRBJ2-1; TRBD2 agrees at 14 bases. The CDR3 sequence is 15 residues long. Per germline, CDR1 MNHEY and CDR2 SMNVEV (reference sequence). The V gene end was trimmed by 5 bases and the J gene end by 9 bases; junction bases not matched to a gene: 6. The CDR3 protein is CASSHGTSGSIEQFF. CDR3 DNA: TGTGCCAGCAGTCACGGGACTAGCGGGAGTATTGAGCAGTTCTTC.

The chain joins TRBV27 to TRBJ2-3, with D possibly called TRBD1 or TRBD2 (5 bases each). CDR3 length: 14 residues. V was trimmed by 3 bases and J by 6 bases, leaving 13 bases between them. From germline, CDR1 is MNHEY and CDR2 SMNVEV (reference sequence). The CDR3 coding sequence is TGTGCCAGCAGTTTCGTCCCGTGGGGGGATACGCAGTATTTT. Translating it yields CASSFVPWGDTQYF.

CDR3 region: CASSLGGTEIDEQFF. The CDR3 nucleotides read TGTGCCAGTAGTCTAGGTGGAACAGAGATCGATGAGCAGTTCTTC. The chain combines TRBV19 with TRBJ2-1, with no clear D. V was pared by 5 bases and J by 8 bases, with 19 bases between. Germline V gene data show CDR1 as LNHDA and CDR2 as SQIVND (reference sequence). CDR3 length equals 15 residues.

As to this clone: In the same sample, other DNA sequences code for this CDR3. The CDR3 DNA reads as TGTGCCAGCAGTGAGGGGACTGGAGACGAGCAGTACTTC. Protein product: CASSEGTGDEQYF. This chain uses TRBV6-1 with TRBJ2-7, with D perhaps TRBD2 (6 bases). CDR3 length: 13 residues. Looked up from germline, CDR1 is MNHNS and CDR2 is SASEGT. Trimming took off 3 bases at V and 5 bases at J, with 11 bases between the two ends.

The chain uses TRBV13 and TRBJ2-3, with D uncertain. The V gene lost 5 bases and the J gene lost 6 bases, with 9 bases spanning the gap. The germline V gene encodes CDR1 PRHDT and CDR2 FYEKMQ (reference sequence). The CDR3 has 12 residues. The CDR3 bases are TGTGCCAGCAGCCCTTTGGTGGATACGCAGTATTTT. This encodes CASSPLVDTQYF. Looking up the rest from reference TRBV13 and TRBJ2-3 gives the full variable domain: AAGVIQSPRHLIKEKRETATLKCYPIPRHDTVYWYQQGPGQDPQFLISFYEKMQSDKGSIPDRFSAQQFSDYHSELNMSSLELGDSALYFCASSPLVDTQYFGPGTRLTVL.

This rearrangement joins TRBV7-6 to TRBJ2-1; D may be TRBD2 (6 bases). V dropped 4 bases and J dropped 4 bases, with 23 bases sitting between them. Germline CDR1 is SGHVS and CDR2 is FNYEAQ. The CDR3 spans 18 residues. The CDR3 sequence is CASSSPPSRREGYNEQFF. CDR3 DNA: TGTGCCAGCAGCTCCCCCCCTAGCAGGCGGGAAGGATACAATGAGCAGTTCTTC.

The chain carries TRBV6-6 and TRBJ2-7; 7 bases align to TRBD1. This CDR3 is 12 amino acids long. CDR1 is MNHNY, CDR2 SVGAGI, per germline (reference sequence). V shed 5 bases and J 6 bases; nucleotides not matched to a gene: 4. DNA of the CDR3: TGTGCCAGCAGTACAGGGGCGTCCGAGCAGTACTTC. It is translated as CASSTGASEQYF.

The V call is TRBV11-1, the J call TRBJ2-1; possibly TRBD2 for D (5 bases). The CDR3 length is 17 residues. Germline V gives CDR1 SGHAT, CDR2 FQDESV (reference sequence). The V end was cut by 5 bases, the J end by 2 bases, with 19 bases between. The CDR3 spells CASSPTWGAVPYNEQFF. The CDR3 DNA follows: TGTGCCAGCAGCCCGACCTGGGGAGCGGTCCCCTACAATGAGCAGTTCTTC.

Only one count was recorded for this clone. V and J are TRBV29-1 and TRBJ2-5, with D possibly matching TRBD2 (6 bases). CDR1 and CDR2 (germline): SQVTM, ANQGSEA. Trimming left V 4 bases short and J 7 bases short, with 13 bases between. CDR3 length: 12 amino acids. DNA of the CDR3: TGCAGCGTTGGGGTGGAGGGATGGACCCAGTACTTC. It yields the protein CSVGVEGWTQYF.

V and J are TRBV29-1 and TRBJ1-2; 7 bases are shared with TRBD1. J lost 7 bases, V lost 7 bases, and 6 bases had no gene match. From germline, CDR1 is SQVTM and CDR2 ANQGSEA. This CDR3 has 11 amino acids. CDR3 nucleotides: TGCAGCGCAGGGGGAGTGAGTGGCTACACCTTC. Residues: CSAGGVSGYTF.

This chain joins TRBV28 and TRBJ1-1, with D perhaps TRBD1 (5 bases). Germline-derived CDR1 and CDR2 are MDHEN and SYDVKM. This CDR3 has 12 residues. V lost 6 bases and J lost 7, with 12 bases in between. The CDR3 reads CASRWGRFEAFF. DNA for the CDR3: TGTGCCAGCAGATGGGGCAGATTTGAAGCTTTCTTT.

In DNA form, the CDR3 reads TGTGCCAGCAGCTTAGGTAAGGCTAGCGGGAAGGGGTCCTACGAGCAGTACGTC. Protein product: CASSLGKASGKGSYEQYV. V usage is TRBV11-3 and J usage is TRBJ2-7; 9 nucleotides match TRBD2. Trimming at V came to 1 base and at J to 1 base, leaving 11 bases not matched to a gene. Germline CDR1 is SGHNT and CDR2 is YENEEA. The CDR3 contains 18 residues.

V and J are TRBV4-3 and TRBJ2-1; 8 bases line up with TRBD2. CDR1 LGHNA and CDR2 YSLEER come from the germline V gene. V dropped 1 base and J dropped 3; count of bases not matched to a gene: 5. This CDR3 is 16 amino acids long. In DNA, the CDR3 is TGCGCCAGCAGCCAAGCGGGGGGGAGTAGCTACAATGAGCAGTTCTTC. It specifies CASSQAGGSSYNEQFF.

V gene TRBV6-5 combines with J gene TRBJ2-7, with TRBD1 matching over 7 bases. After removal of 6 bases from V and 6 bases from J, the junction contained 5 bases not matched to a gene. The CDR3 is 12 residues long. Germline values: CDR1 MNHEY, CDR2 SVGAGI. In nucleotides, the CDR3 is TGTGCCAGCAGCCTGACAGGGCCCGAGCAGTACGTC. This sequence encodes CASSLTGPEQYV.

The CDR3 nucleotides read TGTGCCTGGAGTGTAATTAGGGGAGGTGACTACACCTTC. Protein product: CAWSVIRGGDYTF. V gene TRBV30 combines with J gene TRBJ1-2; possibly TRBD1 for D (5 bases). The germline gives CDR1 GTSNPN, CDR2 SVGIG (reference sequence). The CDR3 runs to 13 residues. The V end was cut by 0 bases, the J end by 10 bases, with 15 bases between.

The genes are TRBV7-3 and TRBJ2-1; TRBD2 agrees at 14 bases. The junction had 5 bases not matched to a gene; V was cut back by 5 bases and J by 5 bases. The CDR3 consists of 16 residues. Looked up from germline, CDR1 is SGHTA and CDR2 is FQGTGA. The CDR3: CASSVTSGRAHNEQFF. CDR3 nucleotide sequence: TGTGCCAGCAGCGTGACTAGCGGGAGGGCCCACAATGAGCAGTTCTTC.

The J gene is TRBJ2-1, the V gene TRBV4-3; perhaps D is TRBD1 or TRBD2 (6 bases each). Germline assignment: CDR1 LGHNA and CDR2 YSLEER. CDR3 length: 16 amino acids. V lost 0 bases and J lost 5, with 14 bases in between. In nucleotides, the CDR3 is TGCGCCAGCAGCCAAGAAGGGGGGATATTGCACAATGAGCAGTTCTTC. Residues: CASSQEGGILHNEQFF.

The J gene is TRBJ1-2, the V gene TRBV7-9; D remains ambiguous. Germline V gives CDR1 SEHNR, CDR2 FQNEAQ (reference sequence). The V and J ends lost 4 bases and 0 bases respectively, with 9 bases between them. The CDR3 spans 14 residues. CDR3 sequence (DNA): TGTGCCAGCAGCTGGAGGGATTCTAACTATGGCTACACCTTC. It specifies CASSWRDSNYGYTF. The full variable domain, rest sourced from reference TRBV7-9 and TRBJ1-2, is DTGVSQNPRHKITKRGQNVTFRCDPISEHNRLYWYRQTLGQGPEFLTYFQNEAQLEKSRLLSDRFSAERPKGSFSTLEIQRTEQGDSAMYLCASSWRDSNYGYTFGSGTRLTVV.

The rearrangement uses TRBV29-1 and TRBJ1-1; the D is unclear. The length of the CDR3 is 12 residues. The V gene's germline CDR1 is SQVTM and CDR2 ANQGSEA. V was pared by 7 bases and J by 1 base, with 10 bases between. This chain's CDR3 is CSAWVQNTEAFF. The CDR3 DNA follows: TGCAGCGCCTGGGTTCAGAACACTGAAGCTTTCTTT.